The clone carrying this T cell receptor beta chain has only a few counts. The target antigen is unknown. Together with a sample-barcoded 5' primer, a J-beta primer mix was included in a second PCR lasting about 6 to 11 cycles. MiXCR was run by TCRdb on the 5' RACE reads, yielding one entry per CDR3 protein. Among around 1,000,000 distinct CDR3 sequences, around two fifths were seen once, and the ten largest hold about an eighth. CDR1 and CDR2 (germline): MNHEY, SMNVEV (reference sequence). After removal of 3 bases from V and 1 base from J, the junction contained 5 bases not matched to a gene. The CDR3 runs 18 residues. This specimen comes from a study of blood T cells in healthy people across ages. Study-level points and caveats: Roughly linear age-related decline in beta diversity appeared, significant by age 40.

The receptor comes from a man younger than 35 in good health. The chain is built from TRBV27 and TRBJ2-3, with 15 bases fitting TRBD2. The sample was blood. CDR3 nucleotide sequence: TGTGCCAGCAGTTTGGGGACTAGCGGGGGGAGTGGCACAGATACGCAGTATTTT. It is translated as CASSLGTSGGSGTDTQYF.